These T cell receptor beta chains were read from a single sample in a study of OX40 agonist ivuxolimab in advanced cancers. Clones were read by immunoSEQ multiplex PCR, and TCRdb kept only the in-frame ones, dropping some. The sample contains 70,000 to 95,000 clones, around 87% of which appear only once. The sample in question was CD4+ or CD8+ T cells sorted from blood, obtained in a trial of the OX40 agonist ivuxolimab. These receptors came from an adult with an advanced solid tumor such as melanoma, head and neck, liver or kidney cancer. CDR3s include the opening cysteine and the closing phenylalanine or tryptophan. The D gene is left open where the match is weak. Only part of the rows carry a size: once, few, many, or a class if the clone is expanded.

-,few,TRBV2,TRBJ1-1,CASRSSGENTEAFF,TGTGCCAGCAGATCCTCCGGAGAGAACACTGAAGCTTTCTTT
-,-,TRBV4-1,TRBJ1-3,CASSQDELTIYF,TGCGCCAGCAGCCAAGATGAGCTAACCATATATTTT
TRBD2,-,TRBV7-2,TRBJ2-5,CASRKAGAGFQETQYF,TGTGCCAGCAGAAAAGCGGGGGCGGGGTTCCAAGAGACCCAGTACTTC
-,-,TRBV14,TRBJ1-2,CASSPRRGLSDGYTF,TGTGCCAGCAGCCCCCGACGGGGCCTAAGCGATGGCTACACCTTC
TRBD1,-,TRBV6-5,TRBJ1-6,CASRLRDRVWSPLHF,TGTGCCAGCAGGCTCCGGGACAGGGTATGGTCACCCCTCCACTTT
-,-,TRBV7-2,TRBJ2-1,CASSLAQGEQFF,TGTGCCAGCAGCTTAGCGCAAGGTGAGCAGTTCTTC
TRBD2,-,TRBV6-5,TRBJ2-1,CASSYISRTSGGVQFF,TGTGCCAGCAGTTACATTTCTAGGACTAGCGGGGGGGTACAGTTCTTC
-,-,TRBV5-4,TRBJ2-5,CASSLVRQETQYF,TGTGCCAGCAGCTTGGTTCGGCAAGAGACCCAGTACTTC
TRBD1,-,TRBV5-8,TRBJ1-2,CASSRGQGNNYGYTF,TGTGCCAGCAGCCGCGGACAGGGGAATAACTATGGCTACACCTTC
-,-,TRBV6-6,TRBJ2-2,CASSYMGSGELFF,TGTGCCAGCAGTTATATGGGGTCCGGGGAGCTGTTTTTT
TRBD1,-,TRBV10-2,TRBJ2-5,CASSEAGQGSRETQYF,TGCGCCAGCAGTGAGGCCGGACAGGGGAGTCGGGAGACCCAGTACTTC
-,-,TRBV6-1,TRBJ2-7,CASSDWSYEQYF,TGTGCCAGCAGTGACTGGAGCTACGAGCAGTACTTC
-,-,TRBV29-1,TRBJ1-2,CSVDNYGYTF,TGCAGCGTTGATAACTATGGCTACACCTTC
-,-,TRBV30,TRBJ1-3,CAWSTTVVGNTIYF,TGTGCCTGGAGTACGACAGTGGTCGGAAACACCATATATTTT
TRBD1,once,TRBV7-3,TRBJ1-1,CASSPYRGSTEAFF,TGTGCCAGCAGCCCGTACAGGGGTAGCACTGAAGCTTTCTTT
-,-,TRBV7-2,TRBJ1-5,CASSYINGNQPQHF,TGTGCCAGCAGCTACATCAATGGGAATCAGCCCCAGCATTTT
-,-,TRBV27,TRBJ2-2,CASRTGFGGELFF,TGTGCCAGCAGAACAGGGTTCGGCGGGGAGCTGTTTTTT
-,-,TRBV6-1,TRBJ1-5,CASSEFGQNSNQPQHF,TGTGCCAGCAGTGAATTTGGGCAGAATAGCAATCAGCCCCAGCATTTT
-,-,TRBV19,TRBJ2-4,CASSDDRQAKNIQYF,TGTGCCAGTAGTGATGACCGCCAAGCCAAAAACATTCAGTACTTC
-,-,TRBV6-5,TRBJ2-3,CASSYRGGGVADTQYF,TGTGCCAGCAGTTATCGAGGAGGGGGGGTTGCAGATACGCAGTATTTT
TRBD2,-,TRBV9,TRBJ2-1,CASSVASGSFDEQFF,TGTGCCAGCAGCGTAGCCAGCGGGAGTTTCGATGAGCAGTTCTTC
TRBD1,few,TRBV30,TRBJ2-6,CAWSRGQGARSWANVLTF,TGTGCCTGGAGTCGGGGACAGGGGGCGAGATCCTGGGCCAACGTCCTGACTTTC
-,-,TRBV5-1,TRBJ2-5,CASSFSSLETQYF,TGCGCCAGCAGCTTTTCTAGCCTCGAGACCCAGTACTTC
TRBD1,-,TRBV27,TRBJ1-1,CASRAQGQGIRTEAFF,TGTGCCAGCAGGGCCCAGGGACAGGGAATTCGGACTGAAGCTTTCTTT
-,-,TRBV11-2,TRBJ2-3,CASSSQATGTDTQYF,TGTGCCAGCAGCTCCCAGGCTACGGGAACAGATACGCAGTATTTT
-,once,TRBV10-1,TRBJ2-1,CASSERGTYNEQFF,TGCGCCAGCAGTGAGAGAGGGACCTACAATGAGCAGTTCTTC
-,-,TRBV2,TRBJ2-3,CASSENAIRTDTQYF,TGTGCCAGCAGTGAAAATGCCATCCGCACAGATACGCAGTATTTT
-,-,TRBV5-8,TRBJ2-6,CASSYYSGSSGANVLTF,TGTGCCAGCAGCTATTATTCAGGTAGCTCTGGGGCCAACGTCCTGACTTTC
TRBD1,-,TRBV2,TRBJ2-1,CASSQQGYEQFF,TGTGCCAGCAGTCAACAGGGGTATGAGCAGTTCTTC
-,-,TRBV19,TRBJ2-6,CASREWAGFFGANVLTF,TGTGCCAGTAGAGAATGGGCAGGGTTCTTTGGGGCCAACGTCCTGACTTTC
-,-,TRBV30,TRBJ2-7,CAWRVDSYEQYF,TGTGCCTGGAGGGTTGACTCCTACGAGCAGTACTTC
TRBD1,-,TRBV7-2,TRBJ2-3,CASRINPGQGQYF,TGTGCCAGCAGGATTAACCCGGGACAGGGACAGTATTTT
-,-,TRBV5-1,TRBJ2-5,CASSLLGETQYF,TGCGCCAGCAGCCTGTTAGGGGAGACCCAGTACTTC
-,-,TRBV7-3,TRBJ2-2,CASSLPGLGGELFF,TGTGCCAGCAGCCTACCAGGGCTGGGCGGGGAGCTGTTTTTT
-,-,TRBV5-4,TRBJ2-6,CACHTGTASSGANVLTF,TGTGCCTGCCATACCGGGACGGCTAGCTCTGGGGCCAACGTCCTGACTTTC
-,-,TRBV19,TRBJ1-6,CASRGGGGFNSPLHF,TGTGCCAGTAGGGGAGGCGGGGGGTTCAATTCACCCCTCCACTTT
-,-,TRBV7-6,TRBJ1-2,CASSLFQGNYGYTF,TGTGCCAGCAGCTTATTTCAGGGGAACTATGGCTACACCTTC
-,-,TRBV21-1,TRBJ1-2,CASSKHRDPLFGYTF,TGTGCCAGCAGCAAACACCGGGACCCCCTATTCGGCTACACCTTC
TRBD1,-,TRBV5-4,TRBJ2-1,CASSFGTGDNEQFF,TGTGCCAGCAGTTTCGGGACAGGGGACAATGAGCAGTTCTTC
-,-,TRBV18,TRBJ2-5,CASSRSGEPRTQYF,TGTGCCAGCTCCAGAAGCGGAGAGCCCAGGACCCAGTACTTC
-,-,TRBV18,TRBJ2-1,CASSPMGGPYNEQFF,TGTGCCAGCTCACCAATGGGGGGCCCCTACAATGAGCAGTTCTTC
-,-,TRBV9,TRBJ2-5,CASSPLGWTGKETQYF,TGTGCCAGCAGCCCTCTTGGTTGGACGGGGAAAGAGACCCAGTACTTC
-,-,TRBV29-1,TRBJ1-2,CSVVGDTLNYGYTF,TGCAGCGTAGTGGGGGACACCCTTAACTATGGCTACACCTTC
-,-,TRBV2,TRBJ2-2,CASSRLGGEQGGELFF,TGTGCCAGCAGCCGCCTAGGAGGGGAACAAGGCGGGGAGCTGTTTTTT
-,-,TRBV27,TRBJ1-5,CASSRGGRDQPQHF,TGTGCCAGCAGTCGGGGGGGGCGCGATCAGCCCCAGCATTTT
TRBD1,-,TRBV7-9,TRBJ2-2,CASSRTGAGTGELFF,TGTGCCAGCAGCCGAACAGGGGCGGGCACCGGGGAGCTGTTTTTT
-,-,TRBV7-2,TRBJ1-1,CASSLEGRMNTEAFF,TGTGCCAGCAGCTTAGAGGGCAGGATGAACACTGAAGCTTTCTTT
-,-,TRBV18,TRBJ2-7,CASSLERTFTSYEQYF,TGTGCCAGCTCACTGGAACGGACATTTACTTCCTACGAGCAGTACTTC
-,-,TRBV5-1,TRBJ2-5,CASSFNSQETQYF,TGCGCCAGCAGCTTCAATAGTCAAGAGACCCAGTACTTC
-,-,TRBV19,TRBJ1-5,CASSIGQNNQPQHF,TGTGCCAGTAGTATAGGACAGAACAATCAGCCCCAGCATTTT